This TCR beta chain emerged from a study of T cell repertoires in cytomegalovirus infection. As concerns this clonotype: Antigen: not known.

This CDR3 has 15 amino acids. Germline CDR1 and CDR2: LNHDA and SQIVND (reference sequence). V shed 3 bases and J shed 0 bases, with 11 bases lying between them. TCRdb processed the reads anew with MiXCR; each CDR3 protein has one entry. The sample lists about 900,000 distinct CDR3 sequences; roughly 30% were seen once. The sequencing used cultured CD8+ T cells from PBMCs, collected from culture after CMV antigen stimulation. The receptor's source is a human donor in good health (CMV status not recorded). Some clones in this sample may be carry-over from other donors' samples. This chain links TRBV19 with TRBJ1-1; no reliable D call. CDR3: CASSIAGRMNTEAFF. The CDR3 region has the DNA TGTGCCAGTAGTATTGCGGGCAGAATGAACACTGAAGCTTTCTTT.